This T cell receptor beta chain comes out of a study of T-cell reconstitution after alpha-beta-depleted transplantation in children. On this clonotype: What it binds is unknown.

Study-wide results and caveats: Among T cells one year after transplant, newly produced cells accounted for most counts and diversity. Day-60 TCRbeta diversity that was high in some patients was derived from surviving recipient T cells and thymic progenitors. By about two months after transplant, alpha-beta T cells reportedly arose from several hundred graft clones that had expanded.

This sample's TCRbeta library carried unique molecular identifier barcodes. TCRdb re-called the PCR reads with MiXCR, one entry per CDR3 protein. The sample holds fewer than 750,000 distinct CDR3 sequences, about a quarter seen once. Trimming shortened V by 4 bases and J by 1 base, and 11 bases separated the two germline ends. This CDR3 comprises 15 residues. Germline CDR1 SGHTA, CDR2 FQGNSA. The J gene is TRBJ2-4, the V gene TRBV7-2; D gene ambiguous. The material sequenced was PBMCs, taken before TCRalphabeta/CD19-depleted stem cell transplant. This clonotype was obtained from a boy under three years old with Wiskott-Aldrich syndrome, due to receive a stem cell transplant. The CDR3 coding sequence is TGTGCCAGCAGCTCCTTCATCTCTGCCAAAAACATTCAGTACTTC. The encoded protein is CASSSFISAKNIQYF.